This T cell receptor (beta chain) was documented in a study of T cell responses to AZD1222 COVID-19 vaccine. Trimming pared 4 bases from V and 2 bases from J, leaving 12 bases between. Germline V lookup: CDR1 MDHEN, CDR2 SYDVKM. The length of the CDR3 is 14 residues. Data came from immunoSEQ multiplex PCR; TCRdb stores just in-frame clones and leaves some out. The sample includes some 150,000 clones, more than 90% seen only once; the top ten take 3% to 4%. About this clone itself: Antigen unknown.

General study points: In all cases, repertoires were sampled only after the peak T cell response. A rise in Spike-specific TCR breadth and depth followed two AZD1222 doses. Variant regions that are unmutated are reportedly the target of nearly half of spike-specific TCRs. Among the donors, most were white British and more were female, and clonal diversity was possibly underestimated.

V usage is TRBV28 and J usage is TRBJ2-7; D unresolved. The sample consisted of peripheral blood, taken 28 days after the second AZD1222 dose. This clonotype was obtained from an adult who received the AZD1222 COVID-19 vaccine. CDR3 protein: CASSSDGRAYEQYF. In nucleotides, the CDR3 is TGTGCCAGCAGTTCCGATGGACGGGCCTACGAGCAGTACTTC. Together with reference TRBV28 and TRBJ2-7, the CDR3 gives the full variable domain: DVKVTQSSRYLVKRTGEKVFLECVQDMDHENMFWYRQDPGLGLRLIYFSYDVKMKEKGDIPEGYSVSREKKERFSLILESASTNQTSMYLCASSSDGRAYEQYFGPGTRLTVT.